The present T cell receptor beta chain was sequenced within a study of human T cells and chemical hapten exposure. Study-wide points: Alopecia affected the donors, so their immune response may differ from healthy people's.

Time point specified: patch test 1, 2 weeks after DPC sensitization. Treatment here: therapeutic diphenylcyclopropenone sensitization with weekly scalp DPC. Total RNA was extracted from unfractionated whole blood. TCRdb recomputed calls from the RACE reads with MiXCR, one row per CDR3 protein. The table lists 300,000 to 350,000 distinct CDR3 sequences, 6% to 8.5% of them singletons, with less than 10% in the top ten. Of note for this clonotype: Its antigen is still unknown.

CDR3 length equals 16 residues. The germline V gene has CDR1 SGHTA and CDR2 FQGNSA. The V and J ends lost 2 bases and 0 bases respectively, with 12 bases between them. The TCR comes from a woman aged 18-29 years with alopecia areata. Some clones in this sample may be carry-over from other donors' samples. Source: whole blood, taken in connection with sensitization to the hapten diphenylcyclopropenone (DPC). The chain has TRBV7-2 and TRBJ2-3, with D perhaps given as TRBD1 or TRBD2 (5 bases each). The CDR3 protein is CASSLRGALSTDTQYF. The CDR3 nucleotides are TGTGCCAGCAGCTTACGAGGGGCCCTTAGCACAGATACGCAGTATTTT.